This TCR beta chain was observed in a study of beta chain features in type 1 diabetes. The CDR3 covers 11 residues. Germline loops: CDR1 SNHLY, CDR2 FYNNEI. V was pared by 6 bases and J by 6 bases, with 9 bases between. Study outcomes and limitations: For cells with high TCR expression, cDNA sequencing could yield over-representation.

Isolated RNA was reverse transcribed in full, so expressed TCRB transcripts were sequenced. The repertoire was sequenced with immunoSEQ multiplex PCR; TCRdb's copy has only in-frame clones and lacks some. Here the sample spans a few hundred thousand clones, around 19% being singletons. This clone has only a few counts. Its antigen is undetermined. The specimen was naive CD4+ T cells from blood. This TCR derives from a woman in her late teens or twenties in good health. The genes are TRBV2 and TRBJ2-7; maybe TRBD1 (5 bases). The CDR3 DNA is TGTGCCAGCAGAGCAGGGTCCGAGCAGTACTTC. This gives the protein CASRAGSEQYF.